These 2 T cell receptor beta chains share one sample of origin, sequenced in a study of shared clonotypes between healthy human individuals. The assay was immunoSEQ multiplex PCR, and TCRdb's table has in-frame clones only and misses some. The sample holds under 600,000 clones; almost 97% are singletons and the top ten take approximately 0.057%. What was sequenced was naive CD4+ T cells sorted from blood. Subset: CD45RA+ positively selected. Every receptor here comes from a young woman in good health.

The CDR3 spells CASSRAQGAVSYEQYF. In DNA form, the CDR3 reads TGTGCCAGCAGCCGAGCACAGGGGGCGGTTTCCTACGAGCAGTACTTC. V usage is TRBV28 and J usage is TRBJ2-7; 9 bases agree with TRBD1. Per the germline V gene, CDR1 is MDHEN and CDR2 is SYDVKM. This CDR3 region has 16 residues. Unmatched junction bases numbered 10, after V lost 6 bases and J lost 1 base.

This clone was recorded once. The chain has TRBV28 and TRBJ2-7; D is uncertain. Trimming took off 5 bases at V and 5 bases at J, with 16 bases between the two ends. The CDR3 sequence is 14 residues long. Germline assignment: CDR1 MDHEN and CDR2 SYDVKM. CDR3 bases: TGTGCCAGCAGTCCAAAACTCAGGTACCACGAGCAGTACTTC. It is translated as CASSPKLRYHEQYF.